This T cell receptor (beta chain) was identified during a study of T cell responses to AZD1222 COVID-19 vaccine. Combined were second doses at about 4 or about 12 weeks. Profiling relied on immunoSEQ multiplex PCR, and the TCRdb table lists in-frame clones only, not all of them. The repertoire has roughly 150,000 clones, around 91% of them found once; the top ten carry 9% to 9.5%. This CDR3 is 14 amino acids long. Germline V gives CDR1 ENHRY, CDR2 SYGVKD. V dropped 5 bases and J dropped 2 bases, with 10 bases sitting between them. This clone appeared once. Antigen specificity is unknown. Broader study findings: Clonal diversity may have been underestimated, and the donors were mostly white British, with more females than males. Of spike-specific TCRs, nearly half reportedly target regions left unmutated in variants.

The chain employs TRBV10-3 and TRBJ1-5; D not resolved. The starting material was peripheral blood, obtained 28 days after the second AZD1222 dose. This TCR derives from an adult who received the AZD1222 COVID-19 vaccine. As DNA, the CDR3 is TGTGCCATCAGTCCAGAGGAGGGCAATCAGCCCCAGCATTTT. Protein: CAISPEEGNQPQHF.